What follows are 23 T cell receptor beta chains derived from one specimen sequenced in a study of T cell responses to AZD1222 COVID-19 vaccine. Clones were read by immunoSEQ multiplex PCR, and TCRdb kept only the in-frame ones, dropping some. The table shows 130,000 to 150,000 clones, with about 92% occurring only once. The sample consisted of peripheral blood, taken on day 0 of AZD1222 vaccination. Every receptor here comes from an adult in good health.

This rearrangement joins TRBV5-4 to TRBJ2-5; 8 bases map to TRBD1. This CDR3 spans 15 amino acids. Germline values: CDR1 SGHNT, CDR2 YYREEE (reference sequence). With 4 bases clipped from V and 5 bases from J, the junction kept 10 bases outside the gene matches. CDR3 region: CASSPEGQGQETQYF. Written as DNA, the CDR3 is TGTGCCAGCAGCCCCGAAGGACAGGGTCAGGAGACCCAGTACTTC.

The chain carries TRBV3-1 (or the pseudogene TRBV3-2) and TRBJ2-3; TRBD2 might be the D (7 bases). CDR1 is LGHDT, CDR2 YNNKEL, per germline (reference sequence). V gave up 2 bases and J gave up 2 bases, with 11 bases separating them. CDR3 size: 15 residues. The CDR3: CASSQRGTTTDTQYF. Here the CDR3 DNA reads TGTGCCAGCAGCCAAAGGGGGACTACCACAGATACGCAGTATTTT.

In this sample, this clone turned up once. The CDR3 loop is CASSLVGGLGTEAFF. DNA for the CDR3: TGCGCCAGCAGCTTGGTGGGGGGGCTGGGCACTGAAGCTTTCTTT. The chain is built from TRBV5-1 and TRBJ1-1, with D tentatively TRBD1 (6 bases). This CDR3 region has 15 residues. Germline V gene sequence: CDR1 SGHRS, CDR2 YFSETQ. V lost 0 bases, J lost 4 bases, and 13 bases lay in between.

The chain couples TRBV5-4 to TRBJ2-3, with 9 bases identical to TRBD2. There are 19 residues in the CDR3. The V and J ends lost 0 bases and 3 bases, in that order; junction bases with no gene match: 14. From germline, CDR1 is SGHNT and CDR2 YYREEE (reference sequence). DNA of the CDR3: TGTGCCAGCAGCTTGGGCCCCGGGACTAGCACTCTTTCGACAGATACGCAGTATTTT. Its protein is CASSLGPGTSTLSTDTQYF.

V gene TRBV4-1 combines with J gene TRBJ1-4; the match to TRBD1 covers 7 bases. Trimming at V came to 4 bases and at J to 4 bases, leaving 12 bases not matched to a gene. This CDR3 is built from 17 residues. Germline V CDR1 and CDR2: MGHRA, YSYEKL. As DNA, the CDR3 is TGCGCCAGCAGCCTAGGGGACAGAGGCGGATTTAATGAAAAACTGTTTTTT. Amino acids: CASSLGDRGGFNEKLFF.

The V and J genes are TRBV2 and TRBJ1-5; D possibly corresponds to TRBD1 (5 bases). The V end was cut by 5 bases, the J end by 0 bases, with 11 bases between. Germline V gives CDR1 SNHLY, CDR2 FYNNEI. The CDR3 contains 15 residues. CDR3 DNA sequence: TGTGCCAGCAGTTCTCAGGGCCATAGCAATCAGCCCCAGCATTTT. It yields the protein CASSSQGHSNQPQHF.

This chain connects TRBV7-2 to TRBJ1-3; D gene uncertain. Trimming took off 2 bases at V and 0 bases at J, with 8 bases between the two ends. The V gene's germline CDR1 is SGHTA and CDR2 FQGNSA. The CDR3 sequence is 15 residues long. DNA for the CDR3: TGTGCCAGCAGCTTAATCGTTACCTCTGGAAACACCATATATTTT. Residues: CASSLIVTSGNTIYF.

The gene calls are TRBV6-5 and TRBJ1-1; possibly TRBD1 for D (6 bases). CDR1 MNHEY and CDR2 SVGAGI come from the germline V gene. The V end was cut by 6 bases, the J end by 4 bases, with 15 bases between. The CDR3 has 14 amino acids. The CDR3 coding sequence is TGTGCCAGCAGCAGACCGGGACAAGTCACTGAAGCTTTCTTT. The encoded protein is CASSRPGQVTEAFF.

Worth noting for this clone: Within the sample, other DNA sequences also encode this same CDR3. The chain has TRBV30 and TRBJ1-3, with a tentative D call TRBD1 (5 bases). CDR1 is GTSNPN and CDR2 is SVGIG in the germline V gene (reference sequence). Trimming took off 4 bases at V and 1 base at J, with 5 bases between the two ends. This CDR3 contains 12 residues. The CDR3 bases are TGTGCCTGGAAGGGGTCTGGAAACACCATATATTTT. Translating it yields CAWKGSGNTIYF. The whole variable domain, filled in from reference TRBV30 and TRBJ1-3, reads SQTIHQWPATLVQPVGSPLSLECTVEGTSNPNLYWYRQAAGRGLQLLFYSVGIGQISSEVPQNLSASRPQDRQFILSSKKLLLSDSGFYLCAWKGSGNTIYFGEGSWLTVV.

The CDR3 coding sequence is TGCAGCGTTGAAGACCGACTAGCGGGAGGCGAGCAGTACTTC. It encodes CSVEDRLAGGEQYF. This chain uses TRBV29-1 with TRBJ2-7, with 13 nucleotides matching TRBD2. CDR1 and CDR2 from the germline V gene are SQVTM and ANQGSEA. The J segment lost 6 bases and the V segment lost 0 bases, leaving 2 bases of the junction unmatched. The CDR3 length is 14 residues.

The rearrangement links TRBV11-2 to TRBJ2-2, with D possibly matching TRBD2 (6 bases). CDR3 length: 15 residues. Per germline, CDR1 SGHAT and CDR2 FQNNGV. V was pared by 8 bases and J by 4 bases, with 17 bases between. This CDR3 is CASVGRRAGTGELFF. The CDR3 bases are TGTGCCAGCGTCGGTCGGAGGGCTGGCACCGGGGAGCTGTTTTTT. Looking up the rest from reference TRBV11-2 and TRBJ2-2 gives the full variable domain: EAGVAQSPRYKIIEKRQSVAFWCNPISGHATLYWYQQILGQGPKLLIQFQNNGVVDDSQLPKDRFSAERLKGVDSTLKIQPAKLEDSAVYLCASVGRRAGTGELFFGEGSRLTVL.

This clone was observed a handful of times. The gene calls are TRBV7-9 and TRBJ2-7, with 7 bases aligning to TRBD2. The germline V gene has CDR1 SEHNR and CDR2 FQNEAQ (reference sequence). The CDR3 loop spans 16 amino acids. Germline trimming cut 0 bases from V and 2 bases from J; bases unmatched to any gene: 7. CDR3 sequence (DNA): TGTGCCAGCAGCTTAGCGCTGGCTAGCGGAGCCTACGAGCAGTACTTC. It translates to CASSLALASGAYEQYF.

This clone was counted only a few times. The rearrangement links TRBV25-1 to TRBJ1-4, with D tentatively TRBD1 (5 bases). Trimming removed 1 base from V and 3 bases from J, with 12 bases in between. CDR1 and CDR2 from the germline V gene are MGHDK and SYGVNS. This CDR3 comprises 16 residues. CDR3 residues: CASSESGWDPNEKLFF. For the CDR3, the DNA is TGTGCCAGCAGTGAATCAGGATGGGACCCTAATGAAAAACTGTTTTTT.

The chain joins TRBV27 to TRBJ1-1, with D perhaps TRBD1 (6 bases). Trimming stripped 4 bases from V and 5 bases from J, with 11 bases between. Germline assignment: CDR1 MNHEY and CDR2 SMNVEV (reference sequence). The CDR3 covers 13 residues. The CDR3 protein is CASSSAGETEAFF. In DNA, the CDR3 is TGTGCCAGCAGTTCCGCAGGGGAGACTGAAGCTTTCTTT.

The gene calls are TRBV7-9 and TRBJ2-7, with D unresolved. Trimming removed 2 bases from V and 6 bases from J, with 11 bases in between. The CDR3 has 13 residues. Per germline, CDR1 SEHNR and CDR2 FQNEAQ (reference sequence). The CDR3 region is CASSLLDGCEQYF. The CDR3 nucleotides read TGTGCCAGCAGCTTATTAGACGGGTGCGAGCAGTACTTC.

This chain connects TRBV18 to TRBJ1-1; D is uncertain. CDR3 size: 13 residues. Germline CDR1 is KGHSH and CDR2 is LQKENI. V dropped 5 bases and J dropped 0 bases, with 7 bases sitting between them. DNA of the CDR3: TGTGCCAGCTCATCCGCGGTGAACACTGAAGCTTTCTTT. The encoded protein is CASSSAVNTEAFF. Full variable domain (rest looked up from reference TRBV18 and TRBJ1-1): NAGVMQNPRHLVRRRGQEARLRCSPMKGHSHVYWYRQLPEEGLKFMVYLQKENIIDESGMPKERFSAEFPKEGPSILRIQQVVRGDSAAYFCASSSAVNTEAFFGQGTRLTVV.

The genes are TRBV28 and TRBJ1-2; D gene ambiguous. Trimming shortened V by 3 bases and J by 0 bases, and 5 bases separated the two germline ends. The V gene's germline CDR1 is MDHEN and CDR2 SYDVKM. The length of the CDR3 is 13 residues. For the CDR3, the DNA is TGTGCCAGCAGTTTCACAGCTAACTATGGCTACACCTTC. Translation: CASSFTANYGYTF.

This chain uses TRBV29-1 with TRBJ1-2; no clear D gene. There are 13 residues in the CDR3. V lost 4 bases to trimming and J lost 1 base, with 10 bases between them. The germline V gene encodes CDR1 SQVTM and CDR2 ANQGSEA. This CDR3 is CSVVDGINYGYTF. CDR3 DNA sequence: TGCAGCGTTGTGGACGGTATTAACTATGGCTACACCTTC.

The CDR3 here is CAWSVRGRGLETQYF. CDR3 bases: TGTGCCTGGAGTGTAAGGGGCAGGGGGCTTGAGACCCAGTACTTC. This chain uses TRBV30 with TRBJ2-5; the match to TRBD1 covers 8 bases. The CDR3 spans 15 residues. J gave up 5 bases and V 0 bases, and 8 bases lay outside the gene matches. The V gene's germline CDR1 is GTSNPN and CDR2 SVGIG (reference sequence).

This rearrangement joins TRBV6-6 to TRBJ1-6, with D possibly TRBD1 on 5 matching bases. V dropped 8 bases and J dropped 7 bases, with 15 bases sitting between them. There are 14 residues in the CDR3. Per germline, CDR1 MNHNY and CDR2 SVGAGI (reference sequence). The CDR3 region is CASGWGRRNSPLHF. The CDR3 DNA sequence: TGTGCCAGCGGCTGGGGCAGGAGGAATTCACCCCTCCACTTT.

The chain links TRBV5-1 to TRBJ2-2, with TRBD1 as a possible D gene (6 bases). The CDR3 totals 14 residues. Trimming removed 9 bases at V and 4 bases at J, with 16 bases between. The germline V gene has CDR1 SGHRS and CDR2 YFSETQ. DNA of the CDR3: TGCGCCACTCAGGACAGATCTTCCACCGGGGAGCTGTTTTTT. Translating gives CATQDRSSTGELFF.

This chain joins TRBV18 and TRBJ2-1, with D possibly TRBD2 on 6 matching bases. The CDR3 has 11 amino acids. Germline CDR1 is KGHSH and CDR2 is LQKENI. V lost 2 bases, J lost 10 bases, and 6 bases lay in between. This chain's CDR3 is CASSPGGEQFF. In nucleotides, the CDR3 is TGTGCCAGCTCACCAGGGGGGGAGCAGTTCTTC.

The genes are TRBV2 and TRBJ2-5; 8 bases agree with TRBD2. The CDR3 consists of 12 residues. After removal of 5 bases from V and 5 bases from J, the junction contained 1 base not matched to a gene. CDR1 and CDR2 (germline): SNHLY, FYNNEI. The CDR3 sequence is CASSQREETQYF. The CDR3 nucleotides are TGTGCCAGCAGTCAGCGGGAGGAGACCCAGTACTTC.